This record covers a single T cell receptor beta chain. The antigen is unknown. These data originate in a study of memory CD4+ T cells and cytomegalovirus serostatus. CDR3 size: 15 residues. J gave up 3 bases and V 6 bases, and 10 bases lay outside the gene matches. CDR1 is WNHNN and CDR2 is SYGVQD in the germline V gene (reference sequence). Single viable CD3+CD4+CD8-CD45RO+ cells were sorted as the memory CD4+ T cells. Serostatus was set by detecting CMV pp150, pp28, p38, p52 IgG. CD4+ T cells were isolated by positive magnetic selection. Study observations and caveats: CD4+ memory repertoires contained about 40% of the roughly 160 reported CMV TCRbeta sequences.

Clones were sequenced by immunoSEQ multiplex PCR, and TCRdb holds only the in-frame ones, with some missing. The sample lists tens of thousands of clones; 77% were seen once. Sequencing input: memory CD4+ T cells from blood. The origin of this receptor is an adult in good health and CMV-seronegative. The J gene is TRBJ2-7, the V gene TRBV10-1; 8 bases agree with TRBD2. CDR3 residues: CASSDQTGGGYEQYF. The CDR3 DNA is TGCGCCAGCAGCGACCAGACGGGAGGGGGCTACGAGCAGTACTTC.